This passage covers 28 T cell receptor beta chains from one sample sequenced in a study of blood T cell repertoires in COVID-19. Only in-frame clones appear in the TCRdb table, and some are missing; sequencing was by immunoSEQ multiplex PCR. The sample has 80,000 to 100,000 clones; about nine tenths are singletons. Sequencing used peripheral blood. All receptors come from a human donor with active COVID-19. The donor label of this sample is uncertain.

This sequence joins TRBV7-9 and TRBJ1-4; no reliable D call. Trimming pared 1 base from V and 7 bases from J, leaving 19 bases between. This CDR3 is 17 amino acids long. Germline assignment: CDR1 SEHNR and CDR2 FQNEAQ (reference sequence). The CDR3 reads CASSLGLGGPILEKLFF. The CDR3, as DNA: TGTGCCAGCAGCTTAGGTCTTGGAGGGCCTATACTTGAAAAACTGTTTTTT.

The CDR3: CASSQDPAGADNYGYTF. The CDR3 DNA is TGCGCCAGCAGCCAAGATCCCGCAGGGGCTGATAACTATGGCTACACCTTC. The rearrangement uses TRBV4-3 and TRBJ1-2, with a possible D match to TRBD1 (6 bases). The germline gives CDR1 LGHNA, CDR2 YSLEER. Trimming pared 0 bases from V and 1 base from J, leaving 15 bases between. The length of the CDR3 is 17 residues.

The gene calls are TRBV14 and TRBJ2-2, with D perhaps matching TRBD1 (6 bases). The germline CDR1 and CDR2 sequences are SGHDN and FVKESK. V was cut by 6 bases and J by 2 bases, with 16 bases left in between. The CDR3 totals 16 residues. CDR3 sequence (DNA): TGTGCCAGCAGACCCACAGGGATCCGCAACACCGGGGAGCTGTTTTTT. Its translation is CASRPTGIRNTGELFF.

This chain connects TRBV6-5 to TRBJ1-1; unclear D gene. Trimming took 2 bases from V and 1 from J, leaving 5 bases between them. Germline lookup yields CDR1 MNHEY and CDR2 SVGAGI. This CDR3 spans 13 amino acids. The CDR3 loop is CASSYLPNTEAFF. As DNA, the CDR3 is TGTGCCAGCAGTTACCTTCCGAACACTGAAGCTTTCTTT.

J is TRBJ1-1 and V is TRBV25-1; 8 bases match TRBD1. This CDR3 spans 13 amino acids. V shed 5 bases and J 5 bases; nucleotides not matched to a gene: 4. Germline CDR1 MGHDK, CDR2 SYGVNS. The CDR3 region is CASSSGTGTEAFF. In DNA, the CDR3 is TGTGCCAGCAGTTCCGGGACAGGTACTGAAGCTTTCTTT.

The chain employs TRBV7-9 and TRBJ2-3; 8 bases match TRBD1. There are 16 residues in the CDR3. V was clipped by 5 bases and J by 1 base; unmatched bases: 8. CDR1 and CDR2 from the germline V gene are SEHNR and FQNEAQ (reference sequence). The CDR3 loop is CASSPPVTGGTDTQYF. The CDR3 DNA follows: TGTGCCAGCAGCCCGCCGGTGACAGGGGGCACAGATACGCAGTATTTT.

The gene calls are TRBV7-2 and TRBJ2-7; possible D gene TRBD1, 6 bases. The CDR3 is 13 residues long. The V gene's germline CDR1 is SGHTA and CDR2 FQGNSA. V shed 5 bases and J shed 5 bases, with 13 bases lying between them. The CDR3 DNA reads TGTGCCAGCAGCCCACTACAGGGTAACGAGCAGTACTTC. Translation: CASSPLQGNEQYF.

J is TRBJ2-7 and V is TRBV6-6; 8 nucleotides align to TRBD1. Per the germline V gene, CDR1 is MNHNY and CDR2 is SVGAGI (reference sequence). J lost 2 bases, V lost 6 bases, and 6 bases had no gene match. The CDR3 length is 14 residues. CDR3 in amino acids: CASSPTTGAYEQYF. CDR3 nucleotide sequence: TGTGCCAGCAGCCCCACGACAGGGGCCTACGAGCAGTACTTC.

This chain uses TRBV28 with TRBJ2-1; 10 bases line up with TRBD2. Germline V CDR1 and CDR2: MDHEN, SYDVKM. J lost 4 bases, V lost 5 bases, and 8 bases had no gene match. This CDR3 is 16 amino acids long. CDR3 nucleotides: TGTGCCAGCAGTCCCCAGACTAGCGGGTTATACAATGAGCAGTTCTTC. Protein: CASSPQTSGLYNEQFF.

V and J are TRBV11-3 and TRBJ2-3; perhaps TRBD1 as D (6 bases). Germline values: CDR1 SGHNT, CDR2 YENEEA. Trimming stripped 3 bases from V and 5 bases from J, with 21 bases between. CDR3 size: 17 residues. The CDR3 protein is CASSLGNTGFFLDTQYF. The CDR3 nucleotides read TGTGCCAGCAGCTTGGGAAATACAGGGTTTTTCTTAGATACGCAGTATTTT.

V and J are TRBV23-1 and TRBJ1-5, with 10 bases identical to TRBD1. TRBV23-1 belongs to the ORF category, with a function that is uncertain. The CDR3 spans 15 residues. J lost 3 bases, V lost 3 bases, and 2 bases had no gene match. The CDR3 DNA is TGCGCCAGCAGTCATGACAGGGGGCACAATCAGCCCCAGCATTTT. This translates into CASSHDRGHNQPQHF.

The chain carries TRBV27 and TRBJ1-2; possible D gene TRBD1, 6 bases. Germline CDR1 MNHEY, CDR2 SMNVEV (reference sequence). Trimming removed 3 bases at V and 4 bases at J, with 18 bases between. The CDR3 has 16 residues. The CDR3 DNA is TGTGCCAGCAGTTTTCGTGGCCTCACAGGGCCCTATGGCTACACCTTC. Its protein product is CASSFRGLTGPYGYTF.

This clone was observed a few times. The chain carries TRBV27 and TRBJ1-3; 8 nucleotides match TRBD1. The junction had 5 bases not matched to a gene; V was cut back by 6 bases and J by 4 bases. This CDR3 has 14 amino acids. CDR1 and CDR2 from the germline V gene are MNHEY and SMNVEV (reference sequence). CDR3 sequence reads: CASRGTGQGNTIYF. DNA of the CDR3: TGTGCCAGCAGGGGGACAGGCCAGGGAAACACCATATATTTT.

This clone was recorded once. At one end, the junction sequence differs from germline, possibly due to a read error. The J gene is TRBJ1-6, the V gene TRBV6-6, with 8 bases lining up with TRBD1. Germline lookup yields CDR1 MNHNY and CDR2 SVGAGI (reference sequence). The CDR3 has 17 residues. The CDR3, as DNA: TGTGCCAGCAGTCAAATACCGACAGGGGCCTATAGTTCACCCCTCCACTTT. Translated, it gives CASSQIPTGAYSSPLHF.

V is TRBV9 and J is TRBJ2-3, with D possibly TRBD1 on 5 matching bases. Germline assignment: CDR1 SGDLS and CDR2 YYNGEE. Trimming shortened V by 3 bases and J by 1 base, and 15 bases separated the two germline ends. The CDR3 is 16 amino acids. CDR3 sequence reads: CASSAWTPGRTDTQYF. CDR3 in DNA: TGTGCCAGCAGCGCCTGGACACCGGGCCGCACAGATACGCAGTATTTT.

J is TRBJ1-2 and V is TRBV5-1; the match to TRBD1 covers 7 bases. Germline V gives CDR1 SGHRS, CDR2 YFSETQ. The CDR3 runs 16 residues. V was pared by 3 bases and J by 3 bases, with 11 bases of the junction left unmatched. The CDR3 sequence: CASSSQTQGDYYGYTF. CDR3 sequence (DNA): TGCGCCAGCAGCTCCCAGACCCAGGGGGATTACTATGGCTACACCTTC.

The V and J genes are TRBV19 and TRBJ1-1; D not certain. The CDR3 contains 13 residues. Per germline, CDR1 LNHDA and CDR2 SQIVND (reference sequence). Trimming pared 8 bases from V and 9 bases from J, leaving 19 bases between. The CDR3: CASSEPGRHKAFF. CDR3 DNA sequence: TGTGCCAGTTCCGAGCCGGGGAGGCACAAAGCTTTCTTT.

The chain joins TRBV4-3 to TRBJ1-2; no clear D gene. This CDR3 spans 16 amino acids. Trimming left V 2 bases short and J 3 bases short, with 16 bases between. Germline V gives CDR1 LGHNA, CDR2 YSLEER. CDR3 sequence: CASSQTQTSLHYGYTF. CDR3 sequence (DNA): TGCGCCAGCAGCCAAACTCAAACCTCCCTACACTATGGCTACACCTTC.

This chain connects TRBV29-1 to TRBJ2-3; weak D call: TRBD2 (6 bases). Germline V lookup: CDR1 SQVTM, CDR2 ANQGSEA. Trimming cost V 3 bases and J 1 base, with 17 bases left between them. The CDR3 is 16 amino acids. The CDR3 loop reads CSVEGGSGRGTDTQYF. CDR3 sequence (DNA): TGCAGCGTTGAGGGGGGATCGGGACGGGGCACAGATACGCAGTATTTT.

This clone was counted a single time. J is TRBJ1-5 and V is TRBV6-6; D is perhaps TRBD1 (6 bases). Germline V gives CDR1 MNHNY, CDR2 SVGAGI (reference sequence). The V and J ends lost 2 bases and 3 bases respectively, with 11 bases between them. This CDR3 has 15 amino acids. CDR3: CASSYGQGNNQPQHF. For the CDR3, the DNA is TGTGCCAGCAGTTACGGGCAGGGGAACAATCAGCCCCAGCATTTT.

The rearrangement uses TRBV28 and TRBJ2-5; tentatively, D is TRBD2 (5 bases). Trimming left V 2 bases short and J 5 bases short, with 21 bases between. CDR3 size: 17 residues. CDR1 is MDHEN and CDR2 is SYDVKM in the germline V gene. CDR3: CASSLGWVTTAVETQYF. The CDR3 DNA reads TGTGCCAGCAGTTTAGGGTGGGTGACTACGGCAGTGGAGACCCAGTACTTC.

V gene TRBV19 combines with J gene TRBJ2-2, with TRBD2 matching over 12 bases. Germline CDR1 reads LNHDA; CDR2 reads SQIVND (reference sequence). The CDR3 sequence is 18 residues long. V lost 2 bases and J lost 0; bases outside the gene matches: 4. CDR3 amino acids: CASSILAGGPANTGELFF. The CDR3 DNA is TGTGCCAGTAGTATACTAGCGGGGGGGCCCGCGAACACCGGGGAGCTGTTTTTT.

This clone was observed a single time. The genes are TRBV6-5 and TRBJ2-5; D remains unclear. This CDR3 comprises 13 residues. Germline CDR1 reads MNHEY; CDR2 reads SVGAGI. V was pared by 2 bases and J by 5 bases, with 9 bases between. Here the CDR3 reads CASSYTPVETQYF. The CDR3, as DNA: TGTGCCAGCAGTTACACCCCGGTGGAGACCCAGTACTTC.

This CDR3 reads CASSSRGFNTEAFF. CDR3 nucleotide sequence: TGTGCCAGCAGCTCCAGGGGGTTTAACACTGAAGCTTTCTTT. The V gene is TRBV27, the J gene TRBJ1-1, with TRBD1 identical over 7 bases. Per the germline V gene, CDR1 is MNHEY and CDR2 is SMNVEV (reference sequence). The trim removed 6 bases at V and 2 bases at J, leaving 6 bases unmatched. This CDR3 region has 14 residues.

The V call is TRBV5-1, the J call TRBJ1-5; D perhaps matches TRBD1 (5 bases). V lost 0 bases and J lost 2, with 12 bases in between. Germline-derived CDR1 and CDR2 are SGHRS and YFSETQ. The CDR3 contains 16 residues. The CDR3 loop is CASSLGDRWGNQPQHF. The CDR3, as DNA: TGCGCCAGCAGCTTGGGTGACAGATGGGGCAATCAGCCCCAGCATTTT.

This chain links TRBV4-3 with TRBJ2-1, with 11 nucleotides matching TRBD2. Trimming cost V 4 bases and J 8 bases; bases outside gene matches: 7. The CDR3 runs 15 residues. Looked up from germline, CDR1 is LGHNA and CDR2 is YSLEER. CDR3 sequence (DNA): TGCGCCAGCAGCCTTAGCGGGGGGGCCAACGATGAGCAGTTCTTC. Protein: CASSLSGGANDEQFF.

The gene calls are TRBV5-4 and TRBJ2-3; 11 bases are shared with TRBD2. With V trimmed by 3 bases and J by 4 bases, 7 bases remained unmatched. This CDR3 contains 16 residues. CDR1 is SGHNT and CDR2 is YYREEE in the germline V gene (reference sequence). Here the CDR3 DNA reads TGTGCCAGCAGCTGGCGGACTAGCGGGTGGGCAGATACGCAGTATTTT. This encodes CASSWRTSGWADTQYF.

This clone is judged medium-sized. The chain uses TRBV5-6 and TRBJ1-2, with 9 bases identical to TRBD1. Germline V gives CDR1 SGHDT, CDR2 YYEEEE. Trimming cost V 3 bases and J 2 bases; bases outside gene matches: 8. This CDR3 has 16 amino acids. In nucleotides, the CDR3 is TGTGCCAGCAGCTGGGTGGGACAGGGCGTCAACTATGGCTACACCTTC. Translation gives CASSWVGQGVNYGYTF.